A selection of T cell receptor beta chains follows, all from one sample in a study of lymphopenia after photon versus proton radiotherapy. The data were produced by immunoSEQ multiplex PCR, yet TCRdb's version contains in-frame clones alone and is incomplete. The sample lists 35,000 to 50,000 clones; about 83% were seen once. The material was peripheral blood, obtained from a patient treated with proton-based radiotherapy. Every receptor here comes from a woman aged 65 to 85 with pancreatic cancer. CDR3s include the opening cysteine and the closing phenylalanine or tryptophan. D genes are given only for firm matches. A clone size is listed for some rows: how often the clone was seen (once, few, many), or a class if it is expanded.

clone_size d_call j_call v_call cdr3_aa cdr3_nt
NA TRBD2 TRBJ2-1 TRBV6-1 CASSGTSGNNEQFF TGTGCCAGCAGTGGCACTAGCGGAAACAATGAGCAGTTCTTC
few NA TRBJ1-5 TRBV27 CASSPIDSSNQPQHF TGTGCCAGCAGTCCGATAGACAGCTCCAATCAGCCCCAGCATTTT
NA NA TRBJ1-2 TRBV20-1 CSAQDYGYTF TGCAGTGCCCAAGACTATGGCTACACCTTC
NA NA TRBJ1-1 TRBV6-5 CASSSVSTGKNTEAFF TGTGCCAGCAGTTCCGTCTCAACAGGGAAGAACACTGAAGCTTTCTTT
NA TRBD2 TRBJ2-7 TRBV4-2 CASSQEGSGLYEQYF TGTGCCAGCAGCCAAGAAGGTAGCGGGCTTTACGAGCAGTACTTC
NA NA TRBJ1-1 TRBV23-1 CASSQSTQAFF TGCGCCAGCAGTCAATCTACCCAAGCTTTCTTT
NA TRBD1 TRBJ2-5 TRBV14 CASSQRQGWGETQYF TGTGCCAGCAGCCAAAGACAGGGATGGGGGGAGACCCAGTACTTC
NA NA TRBJ1-1 TRBV18 CASSPRMGMNTEAFF TGTGCCAGCTCACCACGAATGGGGATGAACACTGAAGCTTTCTTT
NA NA TRBJ2-1 TRBV19 CASRERGIGQGGDEQFF TGTGCCAGTAGAGAGAGGGGCATAGGGCAGGGGGGCGATGAGCAGTTCTTC
NA NA TRBJ2-3 TRBV7-2 CASSLAFPGTGADTQYF TGTGCCAGCAGCTTAGCTTTCCCAGGGACGGGCGCAGATACGCAGTATTTT
NA NA TRBJ2-6 TRBV10-3 CAISEENSGANVLTF TGTGCCATCAGTGAAGAAAACTCTGGGGCCAACGTCCTGACTTTC
NA NA TRBJ1-3 TRBV28 CASRDSSGNTIYF TGTGCCAGCCGAGACAGCTCTGGAAACACCATATATTTT
few NA TRBJ2-5 TRBV4-3 CASSQESGGGTQYF TGCGCCAGCAGCCAAGAGTCAGGGGGGGGGACCCAGTACTTC
NA NA TRBJ2-1 TRBV7-2 CASSLRSNEQFF TGTGCCAGCAGCTTACGTAGCAATGAGCAGTTCTTC
NA NA TRBJ1-1 TRBV15 CATSREPGVTEAFF TGTGCCACCAGCAGAGAGCCAGGGGTAACTGAAGCTTTCTTT
NA TRBD1 TRBJ1-3 TRBV18 CASSPGTGGSGNTIYF TGTGCCAGCTCGCCCGGGACAGGGGGTTCTGGAAACACCATATATTTT
few TRBD1 TRBJ2-3 TRBV7-9 CASSLLQGVDTQYF TGTGCCAGCAGCTTACTCCAGGGGGTGGATACGCAGTATTTT
NA NA TRBJ1-6 TRBV5-4 CASSREGDSPLHF TGTGCCAGCAGCCGAGAAGGCGATTCACCCCTCCACTTT
NA NA TRBJ1-2 TRBV28 CASSTTDTPHRLRIYGYTF TGTGCCAGCAGCACGACCGATACGCCCCACAGGCTAAGAATCTATGGCTACACCTTC
NA NA TRBJ1-5 TRBV28 CASSKRVFGNQPQHF TGTGCCAGCAGCAAGAGGGTGTTCGGCAATCAGCCCCAGCATTTT
NA NA TRBJ1-1 TRBV6-7 CASSHGLETEAFF TGTGCCAGCAGTCACGGCCTGGAAACTGAAGCTTTCTTT
NA NA TRBJ1-4 TRBV30 CAWSLPLREKLFF TGTGCCTGGAGCCTGCCCCTCCGTGAAAAACTGTTTTTT
NA TRBD2 TRBJ2-7 TRBV18 CASSPPGLAAAYEQYF TGTGCCAGCTCACCCCCAGGACTAGCGGCTGCCTACGAGCAGTACTTC
few TRBD1 TRBJ1-5 TRBV28 CASTLRTGLSQPQHF TGTGCCAGCACCTTGAGGACAGGGTTGAGTCAGCCCCAGCATTTT
NA NA TRBJ2-3 TRBV27 CASSSLWDTQYF TGTGCCAGCAGTTCCCTTTGGGATACGCAGTATTTT
NA NA TRBJ1-1 TRBV5-8 CASSLLGTGNTEAFF TGTGCCAGCAGCTTGTTGGGGACGGGGAACACTGAAGCTTTCTTT
NA NA TRBJ1-2 TRBV10-3 CAINPTANYGYTF TGTGCCATCAACCCGACGGCTAACTATGGCTACACCTTC
NA NA TRBJ2-3 TRBV27 CASSLPPRGRFADTQYF TGTGCCAGCAGTTTACCCCCGCGGGGGCGGTTCGCAGATACGCAGTATTTT